This entry lists 25 T cell receptor beta chains sequenced from one sample in a study of T cells in Graves' hyperthyroidism and ophthalmopathy (dated by TCRdb to between 2018 and 2021). Library generation was performed with multiplex PCR. Sequenced on an Illumina HiSeq 2000. The TCR beta CDR3 regions were amplified from the RNA transcripts. For the first round of RT-PCR on the TCR CDR3, the HTBI primer set was used together with the Qiagen OneStep RT-PCR kit. TCRdb redid the processing of the public reads, applying fastp at Q25 and MiXCR, and retained in-frame beta chains. Identical CDR3 protein sequences are pooled into one entry, listed with their most common genes and DNA. Here the sample has 500,000 to 700,000 distinct CDR3 sequences; 16% occur a single time. In total, the top ten clones hold roughly 18% of the sample. Sequenced sample: blood. Receptor source: a woman under 30 with Graves' hyperthyroidism.

This clonotype was detected many times. The chain carries TRBV4-1 and TRBJ2-7; 7 bases are shared with TRBD2. This CDR3 contains 16 residues. Germline V CDR1 and CDR2: MGHRA, YSYEKL. V lost 1 base and J lost 0; bases outside the gene matches: 6. CDR3 bases: TGCGCCAGCAGCCAAGTTGGGCGCGGGAGCTCCTACGAGCAGTACTTC. Translating gives CASSQVGRGSSYEQYF.

The sample holds a few counts of this clonotype. The chain has TRBV29-1 and TRBJ1-2; 8 positions agree with TRBD1. The CDR3 is 12 residues long. In germline, CDR1 is SQVTM, CDR2 ANQGSEA. V was clipped by 6 bases and J by 2 bases; unmatched bases: 2. Written as DNA, the CDR3 is TGCAGCGTAGGGACAGGAAACTATGGCTACACCTTC. As protein: CSVGTGNYGYTF.

This clonotype was seen more than once but under ten times. This chain joins TRBV24-1 and TRBJ2-5; D uncertain. The CDR3 loop spans 15 amino acids. In germline, CDR1 is KGHDR, CDR2 SFDVKD. V was cut by 4 bases and J by 4 bases, with 15 bases left in between. The CDR3 is CATSDPGSRRETQYF. CDR3 coding DNA: TGTGCCACCAGTGACCCTGGCAGTCGGAGAGAGACCCAGTACTTC.

This clonotype was seen a few times. The chain is built from TRBV7-8 and TRBJ2-7; tentative D call: TRBD2 (5 bases). Germline V gives CDR1 SGHVS, CDR2 FQNEAQ. The V and J ends lost 0 bases and 3 bases respectively, with 18 bases between them. This CDR3 comprises 17 residues. In nucleotides, the CDR3 is TGTGCCAGCAGCTTAGCGCTCTGGGTGGCTAGCCGCTACGAGCAGTACTTC. It codes for CASSLALWVASRYEQYF.

The genes are TRBV19 and TRBJ1-5, with D perhaps TRBD1 (5 bases). Germline V gene data show CDR1 as LNHDA and CDR2 as SQIVND (reference sequence). The CDR3 totals 17 residues. V gave up 3 bases and J gave up 3 bases, with 18 bases separating them. CDR3 residues: CASSILKARADNQPQHF. The CDR3 nucleotides read TGTGCCAGTAGTATTTTGAAGGCCAGGGCGGACAATCAGCCCCAGCATTTT.

The sample holds many counts of this clonotype. The chain recombines TRBV7-2 with TRBJ2-3; 8 bases line up with TRBD2. The CDR3 loop spans 15 amino acids. The V and J ends lost 5 bases and 4 bases, in that order; junction bases with no gene match: 8. Germline V gene data show CDR1 as SGHTA and CDR2 as FQGNSA. The CDR3 region is CASSRPSGRSDTQYF. In nucleotides, the CDR3 is TGTGCCAGCAGCCGTCCTAGCGGGCGATCAGATACGCAGTATTTT.

J is TRBJ2-5 and V is TRBV7-9; weak D call: TRBD1 (5 bases). The V and J ends lost 0 bases and 4 bases respectively, with 9 bases between them. The CDR3 is made up of 14 amino acids. Germline V gives CDR1 SEHNR, CDR2 FQNEAQ (reference sequence). The DNA for the CDR3 is TGTGCCAGCAGCTTAGCCACAGGTCGAGAGACCCAGTACTTC. This sequence encodes CASSLATGRETQYF.

This clonotype was detected many times. The J gene is TRBJ1-1, the V gene TRBV11-2; no firm D call. V was pared by 2 bases and J by 3 bases, with 7 bases between. The CDR3 is made up of 13 amino acids. The germline V gene has CDR1 SGHAT and CDR2 FQNNGV. CDR3 loop: CASSLRADTEAFF. The CDR3 DNA is TGTGCCAGCAGCTTACGAGCTGACACTGAAGCTTTCTTT.

This clonotype was counted a few times. This sequence joins TRBV4-2 and TRBJ2-7, with D possibly being TRBD2 (5 bases). The germline V gene encodes CDR1 LGHNA and CDR2 YNFKEQ. Trimming removed 3 bases from V and 3 bases from J, with 18 bases in between. The CDR3 runs 16 residues. Here the CDR3 reads CASSQIGSGGLYEQYF. The CDR3 DNA reads TGTGCCAGCAGCCAGATTGGATCCGGAGGACTCTACGAGCAGTACTTC.

V is TRBV7-9 and J is TRBJ2-2; 8 bases are a match to TRBD1. The CDR3 has 15 residues. After removal of 6 bases from V and 1 base from J, the junction contained 4 bases not matched to a gene. Germline V gene sequence: CDR1 SEHNR, CDR2 FQNEAQ (reference sequence). The CDR3 coding sequence is TGTGCCAGCAGTCCGGACAGGGAGAACACCGGGGAGCTGTTTTTT. Translated: CASSPDRENTGELFF. The variable domain in full, completed from reference TRBV7-9 and TRBJ2-2, reads DTGVSQNPRHKITKRGQNVTFRCDPISEHNRLYWYRQTLGQGPEFLTYFQNEAQLEKSRLLSDRFSAERPKGSFSTLEIQRTEQGDSAMYLCASSPDRENTGELFFGEGSRLTVL.

In the case of this clonotype: This may arise from a read error, as a much more abundant clone is one base away. The CDR3 nucleotides are TGTGCCAGCAGCTCAAGGACTAGCGGGGGACCGTACCAAGAGACCCGGTACTTC. Its translation is CASSSRTSGGPYQETRYF. The J gene is TRBJ2-5, the V gene TRBV9; 13 bases agree with TRBD2. The CDR3 runs to 18 residues. The germline V gene has CDR1 SGDLS and CDR2 YYNGEE.

The chain joins TRBV5-1 to TRBJ2-2; 9 bases match TRBD2. Germline V gene data show CDR1 as SGHRS and CDR2 as YFSETQ. The CDR3 runs 17 residues. V trimming: 2 bases; J trimming: 0 bases; junction bases outside the gene matches: 5. CDR3 amino acids: CASSFSSGGSNTGELFF. CDR3 DNA: TGCGCCAGCAGCTTTTCAAGCGGGGGGTCGAACACCGGGGAGCTGTTTTTT.

V gene TRBV6-1 combines with J gene TRBJ2-7; 7 nucleotides align to TRBD1. CDR1 MNHNS and CDR2 SASEGT come from the germline V gene. After removal of 6 bases from V and 0 bases from J, the junction contained 11 bases not matched to a gene. This CDR3 has 16 residues. CDR3 region: CASSQTTGDLSYEQYF. The CDR3, as DNA: TGTGCCAGCAGCCAAACAACAGGGGACCTCTCCTACGAGCAGTACTTC.

The chain employs TRBV18 and TRBJ2-5; tentatively, D is TRBD1 (6 bases). The CDR3 runs to 16 residues. The V gene's germline CDR1 is KGHSH and CDR2 LQKENI. Trimming removed 2 bases from V and 0 bases from J, with 13 bases in between. This CDR3 reads CASSPSYRAHQETQYF. DNA for the CDR3: TGTGCCAGCTCACCAAGTTACAGGGCCCACCAAGAGACCCAGTACTTC.

In this sample, this clonotype turned up many times. The chain uses TRBV5-8 and TRBJ2-7, with 10 bases lining up with TRBD2. The CDR3 loop spans 15 amino acids. CDR1 is SGHTS and CDR2 is YDEGEE in the germline V gene. V shed 2 bases, J shed 7 bases, and the junction held 9 bases outside the gene matches. The CDR3 here is CASSFGVAGGWEQYF. Here the CDR3 DNA reads TGTGCCAGCAGCTTCGGAGTAGCGGGGGGATGGGAGCAGTACTTC. Supplemented by reference TRBV5-8 and TRBJ2-7, the full variable domain reads EAGVTQSPTHLIKTRGQQATLRCSPISGHTSVYWYQQALGLGLQFLLWYDEGEERNRGNFPPRFSGRQFPNYSSELNVNALELEDSALYLCASSFGVAGGWEQYFGPGTRLTVT.

This chain connects TRBV29-1 to TRBJ1-2; possibly TRBD1 for D (5 bases). The CDR3 is 12 amino acids. CDR1 SQVTM and CDR2 ANQGSEA come from the germline V gene. The ends were cut back, 6 bases at V and 5 bases at J, with 13 bases in the middle. In DNA form, the CDR3 reads TGCAGCGTGGTAACCAGGGCGTATGGCTACACCTTC. It codes for CSVVTRAYGYTF.

V gene TRBV29-1 combines with J gene TRBJ2-7; 9 bases fit TRBD1. V shed 3 bases and J 4 bases; nucleotides not matched to a gene: 7. Germline V gene data show CDR1 as SQVTM and CDR2 as ANQGSEA. This CDR3 is built from 14 residues. DNA for the CDR3: TGCAGCGTTGAGACAGGACAGGGGACTTACGAGCAGTACTTC. This sequence encodes CSVETGQGTYEQYF.

This chain joins TRBV20-1 and TRBJ2-7; the match to TRBD1 covers 7 bases. The CDR3 extends over 14 amino acids. Germline CDR1 DFQATT, CDR2 SNEGSKA (reference sequence). The V gene end was trimmed by 6 bases and the J gene end by 2 bases; junction bases not matched to a gene: 10. The chain's CDR3 is CSARGPGSAYEQYF. The CDR3 DNA reads as TGCAGTGCAAGGGGGCCAGGCAGTGCCTACGAGCAGTACTTC.

This clonotype has just a few counts. The rearrangement joins TRBV20-1 to TRBJ1-1, with D hard to call. V lost 0 bases and J lost 0, with 11 bases in between. CDR1 is DFQATT and CDR2 is SNEGSKA in the germline V gene (reference sequence). This CDR3 region has 15 residues. The CDR3 here is CSARDNSRMNTEAFF. CDR3 nucleotide sequence: TGCAGTGCTAGAGACAACTCTAGAATGAACACTGAAGCTTTCTTT.

The table lists this clonotype with many counts. The chain couples TRBV20-1 to TRBJ2-7; D assignment may be TRBD1 or TRBD2 (5 bases each). The CDR3 runs 14 residues. The germline V gene encodes CDR1 DFQATT and CDR2 SNEGSKA (reference sequence). V was clipped by 0 bases and J by 5 bases, with 14 bases between them. CDR3 nucleotides: TGCAGTGCTAGAGATAGTGGCAGGGACCACGAGCAGTACTTC. Its protein product is CSARDSGRDHEQYF.

In its sample, this clonotype was seen many times. V is TRBV5-1 and J is TRBJ1-1, with D possibly TRBD1 on 5 matching bases. Germline-derived CDR1 and CDR2 are SGHRS and YFSETQ. Trimming pared 2 bases from V and 7 bases from J, leaving 15 bases between. The CDR3 covers 14 residues. The CDR3 reads CASSFGGLENEAFF. CDR3 bases: TGCGCCAGCAGCTTCGGGGGTTTGGAGAATGAAGCTTTCTTT. Supplemented by reference TRBV5-1 and TRBJ1-1, the full variable domain reads KAGVTQTPRYLIKTRGQQVTLSCSPISGHRSVSWYQQTPGQGLQFLFEYFSETQRNKGNFPGRFSGRQFSNSRSEMNVSTLELGDSALYLCASSFGGLENEAFFGQGTRLTVV.

This clonotype occurred many times. This chain uses TRBV7-8 with TRBJ1-1; D possibly corresponds to TRBD1 (6 bases). Deletions cut 2 bases from V and 3 bases from J, with 16 bases between. The CDR3 totals 16 residues. Germline CDR1 reads SGHVS; CDR2 reads FQNEAQ. The CDR3 sequence is CASSLNRQVMDTEAFF. DNA for the CDR3: TGTGCCAGCAGCTTAAATCGACAGGTCATGGACACTGAAGCTTTCTTT.

The chain employs TRBV11-1 and TRBJ2-2, with 7 bases matching TRBD1. Germline CDR1 reads SGHAT; CDR2 reads FQDESV (reference sequence). The length of the CDR3 is 15 residues. Trimming took 4 bases from V and 3 from J; bases not matched to a gene: 5. The CDR3 spells CASSYVGTDTGELFF. The CDR3, as DNA: TGTGCCAGCAGCTATGTCGGGACAGACACCGGGGAGCTGTTTTTT.

This chain joins TRBV20-1 and TRBJ1-2; unclear D gene. Per the germline V gene, CDR1 is DFQATT and CDR2 is SNEGSKA (reference sequence). There are 13 residues in the CDR3. The CDR3, as DNA: TGCGGAACATACTTCGGTGGTGAAAGTGGCTACACCTTC. This translates into CGTYFGGESGYTF.

Many counts were recorded for this clonotype. The chain has TRBV5-1 and TRBJ1-1; D not certain. The ends were cut back, 0 bases at V and 1 base at J, with 13 bases in the middle. This CDR3 is built from 16 residues. Germline CDR1 and CDR2: SGHRS and YFSETQ. The CDR3 is CASSLGDARANTEAFF. CDR3 nucleotide sequence: TGCGCCAGCAGCTTGGGAGACGCACGAGCGAACACTGAAGCTTTCTTT.